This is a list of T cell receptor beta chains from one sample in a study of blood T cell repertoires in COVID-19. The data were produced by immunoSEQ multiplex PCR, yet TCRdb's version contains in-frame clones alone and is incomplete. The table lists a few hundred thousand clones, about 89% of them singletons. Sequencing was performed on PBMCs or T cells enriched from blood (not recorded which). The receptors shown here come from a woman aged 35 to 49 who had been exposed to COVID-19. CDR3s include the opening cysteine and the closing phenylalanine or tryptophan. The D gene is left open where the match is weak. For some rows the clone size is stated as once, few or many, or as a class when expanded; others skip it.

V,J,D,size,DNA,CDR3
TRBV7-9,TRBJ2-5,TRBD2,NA,TGTGCCAGCAGCCCCCGCGAGGTAGCGGGAGAGACCCAGTACTTC,CASSPREVAGETQYF
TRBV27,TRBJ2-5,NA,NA,TGTGCCAGCAGTTTATGGGGCGGACAAGAGACCCAGTACTTC,CASSLWGGQETQYF
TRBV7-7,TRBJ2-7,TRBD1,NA,TGTGCTAGCAGCTTAGCGACAAGGACAGGGGTCTCCTACGAGCAGTACTTC,CASSLATRTGVSYEQYF
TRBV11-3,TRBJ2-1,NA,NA,TGTGCCAGCAGCTTCTCCGTCAATAACTTACTAGCATACAATGAGCAGTTCTTC,CASSFSVNNLLAYNEQFF
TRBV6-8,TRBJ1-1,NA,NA,TGTGCCAGCAGCCGCGGACTCAATTCCATGAACACTGAAGCTTTCTTT,CASSRGLNSMNTEAFF
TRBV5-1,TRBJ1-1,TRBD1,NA,TGCGCCAGCAGCTCTGGGGACAGGGCAGACACTGAAGCTTTCTTT,CASSSGDRADTEAFF
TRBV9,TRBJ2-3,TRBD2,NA,TGTGCCAGCAGCGTAGTAGGGGCTAGCGGGGTCCGGGGGACAGATACGCAGTATTTT,CASSVVGASGVRGTDTQYF
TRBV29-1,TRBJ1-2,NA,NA,TGCAGCGTGAACCACAGATATGGCTACACCTTC,CSVNHRYGYTF
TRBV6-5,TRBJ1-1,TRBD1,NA,TGTGCCAGCAGTTACGTCAGGGACAGGCCTGGGGAAGCTTTCTTT,CASSYVRDRPGEAFF
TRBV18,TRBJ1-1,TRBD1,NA,TGTGCCAGCTCACTTGTAGGGGGCTTGAACACTGAAGCTTTCTTT,CASSLVGGLNTEAFF
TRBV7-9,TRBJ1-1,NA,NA,TGTGCCAGCAGCTTACCGGGGTTGGGCACTGAAGCTTTCTTT,CASSLPGLGTEAFF
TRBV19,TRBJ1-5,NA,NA,TGTGCCAGTAGTATTGCCCCGGGGCCCCAGCATTTT,CASSIAPGPQHF
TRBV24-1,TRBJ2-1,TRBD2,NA,TGTGCCACCAGTGACCCGACTAGCGGGTCCTACAATGAGCAGTTCTTC,CATSDPTSGSYNEQFF
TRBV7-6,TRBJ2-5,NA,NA,TGTGCCAGCAGCTTGAGAAGACCGGGGGAGACCCAGTACTTC,CASSLRRPGETQYF
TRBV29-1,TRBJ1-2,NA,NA,TGCAGCGTTGCGAAGGGCGAGGGATATGGCTACACCTTC,CSVAKGEGYGYTF
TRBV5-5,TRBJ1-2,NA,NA,TGTGCCAGCAGCTTGGACCCCCAGGGAAGCTACGGCTACACCTTC,CASSLDPQGSYGYTF
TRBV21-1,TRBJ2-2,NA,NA,TGTGCCAGCAGCCCGACACTAGCGGGAGACACCGGGGAGCTGTTTTTT,CASSPTLAGDTGELFF
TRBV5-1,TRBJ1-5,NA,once,TGCGCCAGCAGCCCGGAGGGGGGGGCCGGCAATCAGCCCCAGCATTTT,CASSPEGGAGNQPQHF
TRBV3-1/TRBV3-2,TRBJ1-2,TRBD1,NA,TGTGCCAGCAGCCCGAGAGGACAGGGCAATCCCCTCGGCTACACCTTC,CASSPRGQGNPLGYTF
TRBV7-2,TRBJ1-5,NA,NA,TGTGCCAGCAGCTTAAAGGGGCAACGGAATCAGCCCCAGCATTTT,CASSLKGQRNQPQHF
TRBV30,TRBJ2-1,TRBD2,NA,TGTGCCTGGAGTAGGGCGGGAGGGCGGAGCTCCTACAATGAGCAGTTCTTC,CAWSRAGGRSSYNEQFF
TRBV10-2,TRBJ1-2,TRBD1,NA,TGCGCCAGCAGGGACAGGGATGGCTACACCTTC,CASRDRDGYTF
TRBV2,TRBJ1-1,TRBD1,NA,TGTGCCAGCAGTGCCGCAGGGGGCGGAACTGAAGCTTTCTTT,CASSAAGGGTEAFF
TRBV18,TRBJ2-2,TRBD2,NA,TGTGCCAGCTCACCCGGCACTAGCGGGGTGAACACCGGGGAGCTGTTTTTT,CASSPGTSGVNTGELFF
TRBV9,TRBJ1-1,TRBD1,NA,TGTGCCAGCAGCGTAGATGGGACAGAGAACACTGAAGCTTTCTTT,CASSVDGTENTEAFF
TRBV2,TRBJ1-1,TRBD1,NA,TGTGCCAGCAGTGGAGGACAGGGGAGGACTGAAGCTTTCTTT,CASSGGQGRTEAFF
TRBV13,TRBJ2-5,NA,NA,TGTGCCAGCAGCATACAGGGCACGGGCGGAGGGACCCAGTACTTC,CASSIQGTGGGTQYF
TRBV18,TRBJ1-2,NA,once,TGTGCCAGCTCACCCTTCGAGGGAGGGGATGGCTACACCTTC,CASSPFEGGDGYTF
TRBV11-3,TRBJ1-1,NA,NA,TGTGCCAGCAGCTGGCAGAGGAACATGAACACTGAAGCTTTCTTT,CASSWQRNMNTEAFF
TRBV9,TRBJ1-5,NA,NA,TGTGCCAGCAGCGTAGGCGTGGGCAATCAGCCCCAGCATTTT,CASSVGVGNQPQHF
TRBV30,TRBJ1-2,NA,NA,TGTGCCTGGAGTTCTGGGGGGTGGGATGGCTACACCTTC,CAWSSGGWDGYTF
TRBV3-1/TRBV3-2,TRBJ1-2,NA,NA,TGTGCCAGCAGTCCTACAAAGCACAGCCTCAATGGCTACACCTTC,CASSPTKHSLNGYTF
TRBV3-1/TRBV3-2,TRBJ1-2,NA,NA,TGTGCCAGCAGCCCGGGGGGCTATGGCTACACCTTC,CASSPGGYGYTF
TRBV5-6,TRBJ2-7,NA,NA,TGTGCCAGCAGCTTGGGACAGGGACTCTACGAGCAGTACTTC,CASSLGQGLYEQYF
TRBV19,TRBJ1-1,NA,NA,TGTGCCAGTAGTGCAGTCCTTAGGGGGACTGAAGCTTTCTTT,CASSAVLRGTEAFF
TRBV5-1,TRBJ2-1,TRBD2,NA,TGCGCCAGCAGCTTTACTAGCGGGGGGGCTAGTGAGCAGTTCTTC,CASSFTSGGASEQFF
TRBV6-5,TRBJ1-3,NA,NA,TGTGCCAGCAGTTACTCGTACTCTGGAAACACCATATATTTT,CASSYSYSGNTIYF
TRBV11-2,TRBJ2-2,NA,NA,TGTGCCAGCAGCTTAGGTCTCAGGCGGGCCGGGGAGCTGTTTTTT,CASSLGLRRAGELFF